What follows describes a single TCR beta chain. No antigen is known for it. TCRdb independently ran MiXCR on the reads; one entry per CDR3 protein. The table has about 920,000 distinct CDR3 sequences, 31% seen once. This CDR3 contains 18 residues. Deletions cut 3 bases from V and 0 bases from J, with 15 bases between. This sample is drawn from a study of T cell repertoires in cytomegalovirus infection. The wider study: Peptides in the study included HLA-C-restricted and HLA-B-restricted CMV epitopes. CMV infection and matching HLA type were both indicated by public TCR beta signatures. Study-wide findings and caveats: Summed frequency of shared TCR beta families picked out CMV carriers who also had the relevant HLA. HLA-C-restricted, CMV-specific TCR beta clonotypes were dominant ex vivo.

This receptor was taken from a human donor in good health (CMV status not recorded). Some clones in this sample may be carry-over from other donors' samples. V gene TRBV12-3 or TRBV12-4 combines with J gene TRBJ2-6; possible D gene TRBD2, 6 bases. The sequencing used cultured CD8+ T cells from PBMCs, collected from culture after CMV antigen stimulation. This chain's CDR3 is CASSFWRDRHSGANVLTF. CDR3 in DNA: TGTGCCAGCAGTTTTTGGCGGGACCGACACTCTGGGGCCAACGTCCTGACTTTC.